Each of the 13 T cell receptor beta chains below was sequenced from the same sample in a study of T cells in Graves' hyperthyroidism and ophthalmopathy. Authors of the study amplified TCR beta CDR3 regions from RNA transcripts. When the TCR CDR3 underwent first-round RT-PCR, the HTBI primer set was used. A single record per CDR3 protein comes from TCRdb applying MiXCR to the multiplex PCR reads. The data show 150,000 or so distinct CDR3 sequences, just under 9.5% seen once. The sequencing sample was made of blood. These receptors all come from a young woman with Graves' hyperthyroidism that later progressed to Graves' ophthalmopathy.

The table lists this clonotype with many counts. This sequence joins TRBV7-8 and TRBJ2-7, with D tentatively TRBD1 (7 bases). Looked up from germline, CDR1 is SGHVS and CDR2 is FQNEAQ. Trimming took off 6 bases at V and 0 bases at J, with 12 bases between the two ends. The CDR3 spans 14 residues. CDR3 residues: CASSLRGVSYEQYF. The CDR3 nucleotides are TGTGCCAGCAGTCTCAGGGGGGTCTCCTACGAGCAGTACTTC.

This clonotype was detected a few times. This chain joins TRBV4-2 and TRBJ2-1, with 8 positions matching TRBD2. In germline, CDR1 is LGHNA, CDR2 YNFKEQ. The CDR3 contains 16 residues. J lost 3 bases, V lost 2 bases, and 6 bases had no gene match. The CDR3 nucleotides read TGTGCCAGCAGCCAACACCGGGGGGGAAGCTACAATGAGCAGTTCTTC. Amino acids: CASSQHRGGSYNEQFF.

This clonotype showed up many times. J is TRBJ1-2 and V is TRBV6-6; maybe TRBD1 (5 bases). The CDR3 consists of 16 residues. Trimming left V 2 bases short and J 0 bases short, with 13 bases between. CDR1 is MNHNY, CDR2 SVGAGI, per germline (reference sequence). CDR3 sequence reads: CASSYTLSRANYGYTF. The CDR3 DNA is TGTGCCAGCAGTTACACCCTGAGCAGGGCTAACTATGGCTACACCTTC.

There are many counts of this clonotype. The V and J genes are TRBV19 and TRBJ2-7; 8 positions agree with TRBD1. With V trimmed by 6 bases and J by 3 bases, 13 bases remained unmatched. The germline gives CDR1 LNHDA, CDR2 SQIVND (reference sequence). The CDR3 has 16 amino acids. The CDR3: CASSNTRTGLSYEQYF. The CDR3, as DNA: TGTGCCAGTAGCAACACCAGGACAGGGTTGAGCTACGAGCAGTACTTC.

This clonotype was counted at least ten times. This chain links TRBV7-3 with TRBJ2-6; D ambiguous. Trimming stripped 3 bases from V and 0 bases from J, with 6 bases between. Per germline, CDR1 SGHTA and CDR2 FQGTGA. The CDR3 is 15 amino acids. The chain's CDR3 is CASSFGRSGANVLTF. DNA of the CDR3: TGTGCCAGCAGCTTCGGGCGCTCTGGGGCCAACGTCCTGACTTTC.

The CDR3 coding sequence is TGTGCCAGCAGCTTGGGACAGCCGGCAAACACCATATATTTT. Its translation is CASSLGQPANTIYF. The V call is TRBV5-6, the J call TRBJ1-3, with a tentative D call TRBD1 (5 bases). Germline CDR1 and CDR2: SGHDT and YYEEEE. The V end lost 0 bases, the J end lost 6 bases, and 10 bases lay between the germline ends. The CDR3 runs 14 residues.

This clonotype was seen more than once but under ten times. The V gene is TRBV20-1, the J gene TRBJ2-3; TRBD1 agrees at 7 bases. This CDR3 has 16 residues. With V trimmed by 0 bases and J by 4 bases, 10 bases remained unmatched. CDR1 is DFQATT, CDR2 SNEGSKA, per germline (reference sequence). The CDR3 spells CSARDYSTGMADTQYF. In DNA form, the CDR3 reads TGCAGTGCTAGAGATTACTCGACAGGGATGGCAGATACGCAGTATTTT.

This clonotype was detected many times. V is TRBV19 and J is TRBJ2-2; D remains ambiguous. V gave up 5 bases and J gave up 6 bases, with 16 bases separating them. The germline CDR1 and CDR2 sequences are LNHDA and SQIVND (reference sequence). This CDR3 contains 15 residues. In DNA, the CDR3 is TGTGCCAGTAGTCCAGGACCGAGAAGAGCCGGGGAGCTGTTTTTT. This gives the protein CASSPGPRRAGELFF.

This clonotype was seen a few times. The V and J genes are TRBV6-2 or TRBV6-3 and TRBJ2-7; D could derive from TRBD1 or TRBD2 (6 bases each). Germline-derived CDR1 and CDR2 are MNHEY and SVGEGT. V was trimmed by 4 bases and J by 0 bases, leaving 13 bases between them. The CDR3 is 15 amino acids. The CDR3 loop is CASSFGEDSSYEQYF. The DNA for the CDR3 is TGTGCCAGCAGTTTCGGGGAGGACAGCTCCTACGAGCAGTACTTC.

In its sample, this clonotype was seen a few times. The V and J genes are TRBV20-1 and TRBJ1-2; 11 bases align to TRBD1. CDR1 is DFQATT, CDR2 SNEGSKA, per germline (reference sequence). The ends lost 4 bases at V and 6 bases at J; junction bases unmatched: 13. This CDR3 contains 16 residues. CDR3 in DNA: TGCAGTGCTAAGGTTCCTTGGACAGGGGGCAGGGATGGCTACACCTTC. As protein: CSAKVPWTGGRDGYTF.

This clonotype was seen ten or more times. For the CDR3, the DNA is TGTGCCAGCAGTTTAACCCAATTGAACACTGAAGCTTTCTTT. Protein product: CASSLTQLNTEAFF. This chain links TRBV28 with TRBJ1-1; no firm D call. The germline CDR1 and CDR2 sequences are MDHEN and SYDVKM. V was pared by 2 bases and J by 0 bases, with 7 bases between. The CDR3 sequence is 14 residues long. The full variable domain, rest sourced from reference TRBV28 and TRBJ1-1, is DVKVTQSSRYLVKRTGEKVFLECVQDMDHENMFWYRQDPGLGLRLIYFSYDVKMKEKGDIPEGYSVSREKKERFSLILESASTNQTSMYLCASSLTQLNTEAFFGQGTRLTVV.

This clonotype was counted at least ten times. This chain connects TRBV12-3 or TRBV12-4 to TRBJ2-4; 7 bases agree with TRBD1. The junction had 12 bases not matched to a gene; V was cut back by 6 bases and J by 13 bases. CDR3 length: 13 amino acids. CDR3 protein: CASRTDGQVRQYF. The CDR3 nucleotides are TGTGCCAGCAGAACCGACGGACAGGTCAGACAGTACTTC.

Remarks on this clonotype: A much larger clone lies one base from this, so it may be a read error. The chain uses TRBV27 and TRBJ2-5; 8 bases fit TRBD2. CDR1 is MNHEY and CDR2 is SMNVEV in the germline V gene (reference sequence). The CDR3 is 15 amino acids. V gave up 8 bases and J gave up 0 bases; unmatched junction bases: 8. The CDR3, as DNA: TGTGCCAGCGGAAGCGGGGGCCCTTACCAAGAGACCCAGTACTTC. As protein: CASGSGGPYQETQYF.